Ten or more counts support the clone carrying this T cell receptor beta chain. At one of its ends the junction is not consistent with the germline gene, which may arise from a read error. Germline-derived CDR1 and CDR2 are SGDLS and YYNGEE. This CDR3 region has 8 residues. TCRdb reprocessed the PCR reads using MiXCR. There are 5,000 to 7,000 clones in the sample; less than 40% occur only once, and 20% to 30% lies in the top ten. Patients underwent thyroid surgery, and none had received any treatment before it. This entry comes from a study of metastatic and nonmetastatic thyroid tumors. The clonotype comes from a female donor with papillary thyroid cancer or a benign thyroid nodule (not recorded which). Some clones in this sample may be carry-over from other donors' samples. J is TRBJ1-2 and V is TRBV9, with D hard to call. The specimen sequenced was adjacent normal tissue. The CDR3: CAGSPSLW. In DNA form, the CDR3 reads TGTGCCGGCAGCCCATCCCTGTGG.